This passage covers 9 T cell receptor beta chains from one sample sequenced in a study of blood T cells in healthy people across ages. The authors ran a second PCR of roughly 6 to 11 cycles using a sample-barcoded 5' primer and a J-beta primer mix. TCRdb redid the calling of the 5' RACE reads with MiXCR, one entry per CDR3 protein. The repertoire holds fewer than 1,000,000 distinct CDR3 sequences, with around 45% as singletons. Sequenced input: blood. These receptors originate from a man older than 75 in good health.

The chain links TRBV5-1 to TRBJ2-3, with 11 nucleotides matching TRBD2. CDR1 is SGHRS and CDR2 is YFSETQ in the germline V gene. V lost 3 bases and J lost 2; bases outside the gene matches: 11. This CDR3 spans 18 amino acids. The CDR3 sequence: CASSSSWTSGPSTDTQYF. As DNA, the CDR3 is TGCGCCAGCAGCTCCTCCTGGACTAGCGGGCCCTCCACAGATACGCAGTATTTT. Full variable domain (missing parts from reference TRBV5-1 and TRBJ2-3): KAGVTQTPRYLIKTRGQQVTLSCSPISGHRSVSWYQQTPGQGLQFLFEYFSETQRNKGNFPGRFSGRQFSNSRSEMNVSTLELGDSALYLCASSSSWTSGPSTDTQYFGPGTRLTVL.

This clonotype was counted only a few times. This rearrangement joins TRBV6-2 or TRBV6-3 to TRBJ2-1; a possible D gene is TRBD1 (6 bases). CDR1 is MNHEY, CDR2 SVGEGT, per germline. The CDR3 runs to 13 residues. Trimming took 5 bases from V and 7 from J, leaving 12 bases between them. The DNA for the CDR3 is TGTGCCAGCAGTCGAACTAGGGGGAATGAGCAGTTCTTC. It encodes CASSRTRGNEQFF.

The sample holds a few counts of this clonotype. J is TRBJ2-6 and V is TRBV7-2; D not resolved. V was trimmed by 5 bases and J by 0 bases, leaving 8 bases between them. This CDR3 region has 15 residues. CDR1 is SGHTA and CDR2 is FQGNSA in the germline V gene. The CDR3 sequence: CASSTRRSGANVLTF. DNA for the CDR3: TGTGCCAGCAGCACGAGACGCTCTGGGGCCAACGTCCTGACTTTC.

The chain combines TRBV5-1 with TRBJ2-7, with D possibly being TRBD1 (6 bases). Trimming pared 1 base from V and 3 bases from J, leaving 20 bases between. The CDR3 totals 17 residues. Germline V gene data show CDR1 as SGHRS and CDR2 as YFSETQ. This CDR3 reads CASSLNRAPDRDYEQYF. In DNA, the CDR3 is TGCGCCAGCAGCTTGAACAGGGCGCCCGATCGGGACTACGAGCAGTACTTC.

The rearrangement joins TRBV27 to TRBJ2-1, with TRBD1 identical over 10 bases. Germline values: CDR1 MNHEY, CDR2 SMNVEV (reference sequence). The CDR3 consists of 12 residues. With 11 bases clipped from V and 9 bases from J, the junction kept 7 bases outside the gene matches. The CDR3 spells CAGRQGAGEQFF. Here the CDR3 DNA reads TGTGCCGGCCGACAGGGGGCGGGTGAGCAGTTCTTC.

The chain employs TRBV4-3 and TRBJ2-7, with D tentatively TRBD1 (5 bases). This CDR3 is built from 18 residues. CDR1 is LGHNA and CDR2 is YSLEER in the germline V gene. V was shortened by 0 bases and J by 0 bases, with 18 bases between the two germline ends. CDR3 nucleotides: TGCGCCAGCAGCCAAGAGCGTTCTTTAGGGGAACTCTCCTACGAGCAGTACTTC. It specifies CASSQERSLGELSYEQYF.

V and J are TRBV5-1 and TRBJ2-3; the match to TRBD2 covers 7 bases. The junction had 7 bases not matched to a gene; V was cut back by 4 bases and J by 2 bases. This CDR3 region has 15 residues. Germline assignment: CDR1 SGHRS and CDR2 YFSETQ. CDR3 DNA: TGCGCCAGCAGCGTTGATAGCGGGTCCACAGATACGCAGTATTTT. Translated, it gives CASSVDSGSTDTQYF.

The chain combines TRBV24-1 with TRBJ2-3, with D uncertain. The CDR3 has 15 residues. Germline V gene lookup returns CDR1 KGHDR and CDR2 SFDVKD. V lost 3 bases, J lost 6 bases, and 15 bases lay in between. CDR3 protein: CATSDGRVPGDTQYF. The CDR3 nucleotides are TGTGCCACCAGTGATGGTAGGGTTCCCGGCGATACGCAGTATTTT.

This chain uses TRBV7-2 with TRBJ2-5, with D tentatively TRBD1 (6 bases). Near its end, the DNA agrees better with TRBJ2-7, so the J call may be wrong. CDR1 is SGHTA, CDR2 FQGNSA, per germline. The CDR3 contains 13 residues. The chain's CDR3 is CSSHRDNVYEQYF. In DNA form, the CDR3 reads TGTTCTTCGCACCGGGACAACGTTTACGAGCAGTACTTC.